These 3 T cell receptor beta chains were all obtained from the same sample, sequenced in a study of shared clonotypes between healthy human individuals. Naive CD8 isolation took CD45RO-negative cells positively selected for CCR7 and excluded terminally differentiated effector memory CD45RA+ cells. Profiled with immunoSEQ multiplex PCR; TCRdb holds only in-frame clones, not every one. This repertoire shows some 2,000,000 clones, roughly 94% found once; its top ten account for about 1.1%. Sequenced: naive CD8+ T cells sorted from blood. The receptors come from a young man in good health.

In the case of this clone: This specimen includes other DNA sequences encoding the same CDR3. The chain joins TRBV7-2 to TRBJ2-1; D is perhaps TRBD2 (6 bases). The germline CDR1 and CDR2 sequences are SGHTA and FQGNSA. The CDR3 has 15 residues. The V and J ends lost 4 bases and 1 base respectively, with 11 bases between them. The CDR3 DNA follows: TGTGCCAGCAGCTCCGCAGGAGGGTCCTACAATGAGCAGTTCTTC. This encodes CASSSAGGSYNEQFF.

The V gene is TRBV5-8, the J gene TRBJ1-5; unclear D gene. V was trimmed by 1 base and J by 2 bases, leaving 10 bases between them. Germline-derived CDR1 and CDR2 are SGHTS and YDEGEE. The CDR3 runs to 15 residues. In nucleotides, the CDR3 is TGTGCCAGCAGCTTGAGCCCTTCGGGCAATCAGCCCCAGCATTTT. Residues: CASSLSPSGNQPQHF.

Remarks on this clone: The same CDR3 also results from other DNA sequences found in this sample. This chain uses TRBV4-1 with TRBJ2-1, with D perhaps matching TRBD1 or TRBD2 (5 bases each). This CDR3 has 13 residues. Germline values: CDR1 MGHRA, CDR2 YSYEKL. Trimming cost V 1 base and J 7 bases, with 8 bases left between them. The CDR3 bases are TGCGCCAGCAGCCAAGTGGGGGTAAATGAGCAGTTCTTC. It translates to CASSQVGVNEQFF.